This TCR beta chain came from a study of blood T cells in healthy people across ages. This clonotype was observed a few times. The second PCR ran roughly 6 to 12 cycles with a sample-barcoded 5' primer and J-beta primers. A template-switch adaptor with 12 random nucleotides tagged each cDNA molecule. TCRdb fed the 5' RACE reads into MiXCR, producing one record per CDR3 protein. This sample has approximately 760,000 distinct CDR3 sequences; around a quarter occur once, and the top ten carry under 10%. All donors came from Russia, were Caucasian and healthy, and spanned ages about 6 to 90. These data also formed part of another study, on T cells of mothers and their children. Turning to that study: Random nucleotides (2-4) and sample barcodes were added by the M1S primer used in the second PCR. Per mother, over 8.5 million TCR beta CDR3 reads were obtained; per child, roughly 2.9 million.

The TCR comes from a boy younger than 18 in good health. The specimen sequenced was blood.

Written as DNA, the CDR3 is TGTGCCAGCAGCTTCCGGGGGGGCGCAGATACGCAGTATTTT. This translates into CASSFRGGADTQYF. The chain couples TRBV7-8 to TRBJ2-3, with 8 positions matching TRBD2. Germline CDR1 and CDR2: SGHVS and FQNEAQ. The CDR3 has 14 amino acids. J gave up 4 bases and V 3 bases, and 3 bases lay outside the gene matches.